These T cell receptor beta chains were read from a single sample in a study of shared clonotypes between healthy human individuals. The repertoire was sequenced with immunoSEQ multiplex PCR; TCRdb's copy has only in-frame clones and lacks some. This table holds more than 600,000 clones, under 95% found once. Sequences were obtained from naive CD8+ T cells sorted from blood. These receptors originate from a young man in good health. Both conserved end residues are part of each CDR3. A D gene is named only where the DNA matches it firmly. Size is stated for part of the rows, as once, few or many counts, or as a class when the clone is expanded.

abundance: once; j_gene: TRBJ2-3; v_gene: TRBV4-1; d_gene: TRBD2; CDR3aa: CASSQGPGTSAADTQYF; CDR3nt: TGCGCCAGCAGCCAAGGCCCCGGGACTAGCGCAGCAGATACGCAGTATTTT
abundance: .; j_gene: TRBJ2-7; v_gene: TRBV19; d_gene: .; CDR3aa: CASSISRGSYEQYF; CDR3nt: TGTGCCAGTAGTATCTCCCGGGGCTCCTACGAGCAGTACTTC
abundance: few; j_gene: TRBJ2-1; v_gene: TRBV5-6; d_gene: .; CDR3aa: CASSLDEYNEQFF; CDR3nt: TGTGCCAGCAGCTTGGACGAGTACAATGAGCAGTTCTTC
abundance: .; j_gene: TRBJ1-4; v_gene: TRBV19; d_gene: TRBD1; CDR3aa: CASRDRDQLPNEKLFF; CDR3nt: TGTGCCAGTAGGGACAGGGACCAACTCCCTAATGAAAAACTGTTTTTT
abundance: .; j_gene: TRBJ2-7; v_gene: TRBV7-9; d_gene: .; CDR3aa: CASRREGNSLTSYEQYF; CDR3nt: TGTGCCAGCAGGAGAGAGGGCAACAGTCTTACCTCCTACGAGCAGTACTTC
abundance: .; j_gene: TRBJ2-2; v_gene: TRBV28; d_gene: TRBD2; CDR3aa: CASSLLPIAGVSAGELFF; CDR3nt: TGTGCCAGCAGTCTCCTACCCATAGCGGGAGTAAGTGCCGGGGAGCTGTTTTTT
abundance: .; j_gene: TRBJ2-1; v_gene: TRBV13; d_gene: TRBD2; CDR3aa: CASSLGGVTKTSEHSYNEQFF; CDR3nt: TGTGCCAGCAGCTTAGGCGGGGTCACAAAGACTAGCGAACATTCCTACAATGAGCAGTTCTTC
abundance: .; j_gene: TRBJ2-1; v_gene: TRBV14; d_gene: TRBD2; CDR3aa: CASSPATSGRRITYNEQFF; CDR3nt: TGTGCCAGCAGCCCCGCGACTAGCGGGAGACGGATAACCTACAATGAGCAGTTCTTC
abundance: .; j_gene: TRBJ2-2; v_gene: TRBV13; d_gene: .; CDR3aa: CASSLGQNTGELFF; CDR3nt: TGTGCCAGCAGCTTAGGACAGAACACCGGGGAGCTGTTTTTT
abundance: .; j_gene: TRBJ2-7; v_gene: TRBV27; d_gene: TRBD2; CDR3aa: CASSLGRETYEQYF; CDR3nt: TGTGCCAGCAGTTTAGGGCGGGAGACATACGAGCAGTACTTC
abundance: .; j_gene: TRBJ2-3; v_gene: TRBV27; d_gene: .; CDR3aa: CASSLFGGISTDTQYF; CDR3nt: TGTGCCAGCAGTTTATTTGGCGGGATAAGCACAGATACGCAGTATTTT
abundance: .; j_gene: TRBJ2-1; v_gene: TRBV14; d_gene: TRBD2; CDR3aa: CASSPIAGEDSYNEQFF; CDR3nt: TGTGCCAGCAGCCCAATAGCGGGGGAGGATTCCTACAATGAGCAGTTCTTC
abundance: .; j_gene: TRBJ2-7; v_gene: TRBV29-1; d_gene: .; CDR3aa: CSVEMDGAHYEQYF; CDR3nt: TGCAGCGTTGAAATGGACGGGGCACACTACGAGCAGTACTTC
abundance: .; j_gene: TRBJ1-2; v_gene: TRBV5-5; d_gene: TRBD1; CDR3aa: CASSLETGGIDGYTF; CDR3nt: TGTGCCAGCAGCTTAGAGACAGGGGGCATCGATGGCTACACCTTC
abundance: .; j_gene: TRBJ1-5; v_gene: TRBV28; d_gene: .; CDR3aa: CASSLVVHQPQHF; CDR3nt: TGTGCCAGCAGTTTGGTGGTTCACCAGCCCCAGCATTTT
abundance: .; j_gene: TRBJ2-2; v_gene: TRBV19; d_gene: TRBD2; CDR3aa: CASERENTGELFF; CDR3nt: TGTGCCAGCGAGCGGGAGAATACCGGGGAGCTGTTTTTT
abundance: .; j_gene: TRBJ2-7; v_gene: TRBV27; d_gene: .; CDR3aa: CASSLLASTSYEQYF; CDR3nt: TGTGCCAGCAGTTTACTGGCTTCTACTTCCTACGAGCAGTACTTC